The clone carrying this T cell receptor beta chain was seen more than once but under ten times. V lost 5 bases and J lost 2, with 9 bases in between. Germline loops: CDR1 WNHNN, CDR2 SYGVQD (reference sequence). CDR3 size: 13 residues. The data are from a study of blood T cell repertoires in COVID-19. For the study at large: From the United States, Italy and Spain came samples of acute and convalescent COVID-19. Sources were T cells, B-cell-depleted T cells, or PBMCs; the material itself was cDNA or gDNA.

In the authors' methods: From reference gene primer amplification, estimates of nucleated cell counts were derived. Sequencing used immunoSEQ multiplex PCR; TCRdb keeps in-frame clones, though not all of them. From that table come the V and J calls and clone size; the DNA was used to work out D and trimming. The table lists roughly 200,000 clones, about 83% of them singletons. The receptor was derived from a human donor in a cohort sampled during active COVID-19. Sample: peripheral blood. The chain has TRBV10-1 and TRBJ1-1; perhaps TRBD1 as D (6 bases). DNA for the CDR3: TGCGCCAGCAGTCTACAGGGAAACACTGAAGCTTTCTTT. Encoded protein: CASSLQGNTEAFF.